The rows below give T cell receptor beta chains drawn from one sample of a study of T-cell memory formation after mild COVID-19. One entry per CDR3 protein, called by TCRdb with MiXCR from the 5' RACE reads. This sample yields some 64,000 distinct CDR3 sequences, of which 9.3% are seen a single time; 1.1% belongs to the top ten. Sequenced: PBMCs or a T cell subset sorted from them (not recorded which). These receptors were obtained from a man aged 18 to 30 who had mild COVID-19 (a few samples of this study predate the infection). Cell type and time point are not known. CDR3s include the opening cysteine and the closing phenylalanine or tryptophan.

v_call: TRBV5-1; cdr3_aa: CASSSDSTGWDEQYF
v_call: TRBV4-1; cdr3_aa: CASSQAGLNNSPLHF
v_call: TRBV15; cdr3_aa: CATSRDAPGDEQFF
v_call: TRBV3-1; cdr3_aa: CASSPVTGSAQYF
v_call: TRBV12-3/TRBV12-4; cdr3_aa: CASSPGSSTGELFF
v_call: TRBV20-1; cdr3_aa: CSALSSGRGETQYF
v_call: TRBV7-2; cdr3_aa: CASSFAGGPYEQYF
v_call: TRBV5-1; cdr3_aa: CASSLGGSGVNIQYF
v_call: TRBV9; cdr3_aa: CASSVTGTQETQYF
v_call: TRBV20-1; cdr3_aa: CSASRSGGGINEQFF
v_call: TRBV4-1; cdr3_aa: CASSQDYTSGFTDTQYF
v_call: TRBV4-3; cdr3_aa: CASSQGTANYEQYF
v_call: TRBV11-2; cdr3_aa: CASSWGQGATNEKLFF
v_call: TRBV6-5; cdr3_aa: CASSYSQVISGNTIYF
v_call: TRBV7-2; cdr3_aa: CASSAPGSGGVGTQYF
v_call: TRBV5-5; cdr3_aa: CASSPGQGALSGANVLTF
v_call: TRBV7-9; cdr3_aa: CASSRSGGYNEQFF
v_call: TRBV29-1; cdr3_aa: CSVDLDGNYGYTF
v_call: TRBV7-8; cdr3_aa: CASSFSGVGEQFF
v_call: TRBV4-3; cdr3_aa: CASSQDRAGYTQYF
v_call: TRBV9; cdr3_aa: CASSVDYTQPQHF
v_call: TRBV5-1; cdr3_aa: CASSLAPGDYGYTF
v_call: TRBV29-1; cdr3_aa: CSVTGQGGMVSYNEQFF
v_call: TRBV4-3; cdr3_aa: CASSQDWGADTQYF
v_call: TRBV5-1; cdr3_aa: CASTRSSNTGELFF
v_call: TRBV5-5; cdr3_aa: CASSLATSGGAGETQYF